The 32 T cell receptor beta chains given below trace back to one sample, sequenced in a study of T-cell reconstitution after alpha-beta-depleted transplantation in children. The TCRbeta library was prepared with unique molecular identifiers. A single record per CDR3 protein comes from TCRdb applying MiXCR to the PCR reads. Of around 370,000 distinct CDR3 sequences in the sample, 9% to 12% were seen once. The specimen comprised PBMCs from the stem cell graft donor, sampled from the stem cell graft. These receptors were collected from a human donor who donated a stem cell graft to a child with acute lymphoblastic leukemia.

This clonotype has at least ten counts. J is TRBJ2-1 and V is TRBV7-8; no clear D. Per germline, CDR1 SGHVS and CDR2 FQNEAQ. The V and J ends lost 2 bases and 9 bases respectively, with 8 bases between them. The length of the CDR3 is 12 residues. This CDR3 reads CASSLHTREQFF. The CDR3 DNA follows: TGTGCCAGCAGCTTACATACACGTGAGCAGTTCTTC. Based on the CDR3 plus reference TRBV7-8 and TRBJ2-1, the full variable domain is GAGVSQSPRYKVAKRGQDVALRCDPISGHVSLFWYQQALGQGPEFLTYFQNEAQLDKSGLPSDRFFAERPEGSVSTLKIQRTQQEDSAVYLCASSLHTREQFFGPGTRLTVL.

This chain connects TRBV28 to TRBJ1-4; D is undetermined. The CDR3 is 16 residues long. Between the trimmed V and J ends, which lost 2 bases and 4 bases, there was a span of 14 bases. Germline V CDR1 and CDR2: MDHEN, SYDVKM. The CDR3 sequence is CASSLNTEAFNEKLFF. CDR3 nucleotide sequence: TGTGCCAGCAGTTTAAACACGGAAGCCTTTAATGAAAAACTGTTTTTT.

This clonotype was observed a few times. The gene calls are TRBV5-1 and TRBJ1-1; 10 bases line up with TRBD1. This CDR3 is 15 amino acids long. J gave up 4 bases and V 0 bases, and 3 bases lay outside the gene matches. The germline CDR1 and CDR2 sequences are SGHRS and YFSETQ. The CDR3 nucleotides read TGCGCCAGCAGCTTGGTGGGACAGGGGTCCACTGAAGCTTTCTTT. It yields the protein CASSLVGQGSTEAFF.

As to this clonotype: A much larger clone lies a single base off, so this may be a read error. CDR3 coding DNA: TGCAGCGCGGAGTCCCACACGACTAGCGCGGACAATGAGCAGTTCTTC. Encoded protein: CSAESHTTSADNEQFF. The rearrangement uses TRBV29-1 and TRBJ2-1, with 8 positions matching TRBD2. This CDR3 has 16 residues. The germline V gene encodes CDR1 SQVTM and CDR2 ANQGSEA. Trimming removed 7 bases from V and 5 bases from J; junction bases left unmatched: 16.

This chain uses TRBV27 with TRBJ2-2; D gene uncertain. The CDR3 extends over 13 amino acids. In germline, CDR1 is MNHEY, CDR2 SMNVEV (reference sequence). The V gene lost 7 bases and the J gene lost 6 bases, with 12 bases spanning the gap. The DNA for the CDR3 is TGTGCCAGCAAGCCGATCGGGCCCGGGGAGCTGTTTTTT. This encodes CASKPIGPGELFF.

In this sample, this clonotype turned up many times. J is TRBJ2-3 and V is TRBV12-3 or TRBV12-4; D is ambiguous. V dropped 1 base and J dropped 8 bases, with 4 bases sitting between them. This CDR3 region has 11 residues. CDR3 residues: CASSLDLTQYF. The CDR3 DNA follows: TGTGCCAGCAGTTTAGACCTTACGCAGTATTTT.

This clonotype has ten or more counts. The V gene is TRBV5-6, the J gene TRBJ2-7, with 7 bases identical to TRBD2. V gave up 2 bases and J gave up 6 bases; unmatched junction bases: 8. The CDR3 runs 14 residues. Germline V gene lookup returns CDR1 SGHDT and CDR2 YYEEEE. The CDR3 region is CASSFEGLAVEQYF. Written as DNA, the CDR3 is TGTGCCAGCAGCTTCGAAGGTCTAGCGGTCGAGCAGTACTTC.

This clonotype was counted only a few times. CDR3 sequence reads: CSVGQVNQPQHF. The CDR3 bases are TGCAGCGTTGGACAGGTCAATCAGCCCCAGCATTTT. This rearrangement joins TRBV29-1 to TRBJ1-5; perhaps TRBD1 as D (6 bases). Germline assignment: CDR1 SQVTM and CDR2 ANQGSEA. CDR3 size: 12 residues. Trimming stripped 4 bases from V and 3 bases from J, with 7 bases between.

This clonotype was found a few times. This chain connects TRBV29-1 to TRBJ2-6; maybe TRBD1 (6 bases). The V end was cut by 6 bases, the J end by 0 bases, with 9 bases between. CDR3 length equals 14 residues. Germline lookup yields CDR1 SQVTM and CDR2 ANQGSEA. This chain's CDR3 is CSVIGGSGANVLTF. CDR3 DNA sequence: TGCAGCGTGATAGGGGGCTCTGGGGCCAACGTCCTGACTTTC.

This clonotype was observed a handful of times. CDR3 nucleotides: TGTGCCAGCAGCTTAGATCTGGGACTAAGCTCCTACAATGAGCAGTTCTTC. This encodes CASSLDLGLSSYNEQFF. The rearrangement joins TRBV7-6 to TRBJ2-1; 7 bases align to TRBD2. V shed 1 base and J 0 bases; nucleotides not matched to a gene: 6. Germline assignment: CDR1 SGHVS and CDR2 FNYEAQ. The CDR3 sequence is 17 residues long.

This clonotype was counted only a few times. This rearrangement joins TRBV20-1 to TRBJ2-3; unclear D gene. Looked up from germline, CDR1 is DFQATT and CDR2 is SNEGSKA (reference sequence). The CDR3 length is 16 residues. The ends were cut back, 0 bases at V and 4 bases at J, with 17 bases in the middle. The CDR3 nucleotides read TGCAGTGCTAGAGATGGCCGGCTCGGGCTGGCAGATACGCAGTATTTT. Its protein is CSARDGRLGLADTQYF.

The CDR3 sequence is CASSPAILAKNIQYF. The CDR3 nucleotides are TGTGCCAGCAGCCCTGCAATCCTAGCCAAAAACATTCAGTACTTC. The V call is TRBV28, the J call TRBJ2-4; D remains ambiguous. The germline V gene encodes CDR1 MDHEN and CDR2 SYDVKM. The length of the CDR3 is 15 residues. Trimming removed 6 bases from V and 0 bases from J, with 12 bases in between.

This clonotype was counted ten times or more. V usage is TRBV11-2 and J usage is TRBJ2-1; a weak D match, TRBD2 (7 bases). CDR1 SGHAT and CDR2 FQNNGV come from the germline V gene. The length of the CDR3 is 19 residues. Trimming shortened V by 1 base and J by 0 bases, and 19 bases separated the two germline ends. The CDR3 sequence: CASSLVGGASSSSYNEQFF. The CDR3, as DNA: TGTGCCAGCAGCTTAGTTGGGGGGGCTAGCTCCAGCTCCTACAATGAGCAGTTCTTC.

The sample holds a few counts of this clonotype. The chain links TRBV7-2 to TRBJ2-3, with a weak D call TRBD2 (6 bases). This CDR3 region has 14 residues. V gave up 2 bases and J gave up 6 bases, with 12 bases separating them. Germline V gene lookup returns CDR1 SGHTA and CDR2 FQGNSA. The CDR3 reads CASSLSAGPDTQYF. CDR3 nucleotide sequence: TGTGCCAGCAGCTTAAGCGCGGGACCCGATACGCAGTATTTT.

This clonotype was detected only a few times. V usage is TRBV20-1 and J usage is TRBJ2-7; 11 nucleotides match TRBD1. The CDR3 runs to 14 residues. From germline, CDR1 is DFQATT and CDR2 SNEGSKA (reference sequence). The ends lost 6 bases at V and 3 bases at J; junction bases unmatched: 7. As DNA, the CDR3 is TGCAGTGCCGGGATCGGGACAGGGGGCTACGAGCAGTACTTC. This gives the protein CSAGIGTGGYEQYF.

The chain combines TRBV6-2 or TRBV6-3 with TRBJ2-1; 11 nucleotides match TRBD2. V lost 2 bases and J lost 5; bases outside the gene matches: 17. Germline V CDR1 and CDR2: MNHEY, SVGEGT. This CDR3 has 20 amino acids. For the CDR3, the DNA is TGTGCCAGCAGTTACCCTACCACTCCAACATCTAGCGGGAGGAACAATGAGCAGTTCTTC. Translation: CASSYPTTPTSSGRNNEQFF.

A few counts support this clonotype. V is TRBV27 and J is TRBJ2-7; 11 bases agree with TRBD2. Germline CDR1 MNHEY, CDR2 SMNVEV (reference sequence). The CDR3 totals 15 residues. Germline trimming cut 5 bases from V and 7 bases from J; bases unmatched to any gene: 10. The CDR3: CASSVRLAGLSEQYF. As DNA, the CDR3 is TGTGCCAGCAGTGTCCGACTAGCGGGATTAAGTGAGCAGTACTTC.

The chain recombines TRBV7-9 with TRBJ2-7; D gene unclear. The CDR3 runs 16 residues. The germline V gene has CDR1 SEHNR and CDR2 FQNEAQ (reference sequence). Trimming took 4 bases from V and 4 from J, leaving 20 bases between them. The CDR3 nucleotides read TGTGCCAGCAGCTCTCAAACCGGGCATCAGGCATACGAGCAGTACTTC. Protein product: CASSSQTGHQAYEQYF.

V and J are TRBV5-1 and TRBJ2-1; no firm D call. V lost 1 base to trimming and J lost 0 bases, with 8 bases between them. Germline CDR1 and CDR2: SGHRS and YFSETQ. The CDR3 sequence is 15 residues long. The CDR3 loop reads CASSLRSPSYNEQFF. DNA for the CDR3: TGCGCCAGCAGCTTGAGGTCACCCTCCTACAATGAGCAGTTCTTC. Variable domain in full (rest from reference TRBV5-1 and TRBJ2-1): KAGVTQTPRYLIKTRGQQVTLSCSPISGHRSVSWYQQTPGQGLQFLFEYFSETQRNKGNFPGRFSGRQFSNSRSEMNVSTLELGDSALYLCASSLRSPSYNEQFFGPGTRLTVL.

Notes on this clonotype: Its ends do not fully match the called genes, so a read error is possible. CDR3 region: CASSLPYDEQFF. The CDR3 region has the DNA TGCGCCAGCAGCTTGCCCTACGATGAGCAGTTCTTC. V usage is TRBV5-1 and J usage is TRBJ2-1; D gene uncertain. Germline-derived CDR1 and CDR2 are SGHRS and YFSETQ. The CDR3 has 12 amino acids. Full variable domain (rest looked up from reference TRBV5-1 and TRBJ2-1): KAGVTQTPRYLIKTRGQQVTLSCSPISGHRSVSWYQQTPGQGLQFLFEYFSETQRNKGNFPGRFSGRQFSNSRSEMNVSTLELGDSALYLCASSLPYDEQFFGPGTRLTVL.

In its sample, this clonotype was seen many times. The rearrangement joins TRBV7-6 to TRBJ2-7; 8 bases agree with TRBD2. There are 16 residues in the CDR3. J lost 7 bases, V lost 2 bases, and 13 bases had no gene match. Germline CDR1 and CDR2: SGHVS and FNYEAQ. CDR3 sequence reads: CASSLSTSGTPGEQYF. DNA of the CDR3: TGTGCCAGCAGCTTATCCACTAGCGGTACGCCCGGGGAGCAGTACTTC.

The V gene is TRBV5-6, the J gene TRBJ2-7; TRBD2 matches 12 bases. Trimming took 2 bases from V and 6 from J; bases not matched to a gene: 12. This CDR3 comprises 17 residues. Germline assignment: CDR1 SGHDT and CDR2 YYEEEE. The CDR3 DNA reads TGTGCCAGCAGCTTACATCTACTAGCGGGAGGTTTGCGCGAGCAGTACTTC. It is translated as CASSLHLLAGGLREQYF.

This clonotype was observed a handful of times. The rearrangement links TRBV27 to TRBJ2-7, with D perhaps TRBD1 or TRBD2 (5 bases each). The germline gives CDR1 MNHEY, CDR2 SMNVEV (reference sequence). The CDR3 consists of 15 residues. V shed 6 bases and J shed 0 bases, with 15 bases lying between them. The CDR3 nucleotides are TGTGCCAGCAGAGTGGGACGGTTCAGCTCCTACGAGCAGTACTTC. Its translation: CASRVGRFSSYEQYF.

The table lists this clonotype with a few counts. The chain carries TRBV5-1 and TRBJ2-1; 10 positions agree with TRBD2. Germline V CDR1 and CDR2: SGHRS, YFSETQ. The CDR3 is 16 residues long. The trim removed 2 bases at V and 3 bases at J, leaving 5 bases unmatched. CDR3 nucleotide sequence: TGCGCCAGCAGCTTCTGGGCTAGCGGGAGCTACAATGAGCAGTTCTTC. It translates to CASSFWASGSYNEQFF.

This clonotype was seen many times. The V and J genes are TRBV3-1 and TRBJ2-5; 12 bases agree with TRBD2. The CDR3 contains 18 residues. Germline loops: CDR1 LGHDT, CDR2 YNNKEL (reference sequence). Trimming took 1 base from V and 3 from J; bases not matched to a gene: 9. The CDR3 DNA reads as TGTGCCAGCAGCCAAGTTCTAGCGGGAGGGCCCGACGAAGAGACCCAGTACTTC. This sequence encodes CASSQVLAGGPDEETQYF.

V and J are TRBV5-1 and TRBJ2-3; tentatively, D is TRBD1 (5 bases). The V end lost 0 bases, the J end lost 5 bases, and 13 bases lay between the germline ends. The CDR3 runs to 15 residues. Germline-derived CDR1 and CDR2 are SGHRS and YFSETQ. CDR3 in DNA: TGCGCCAGCAGCTTGGCGGCCGACAGTATAGATACGCAGTATTTT. Translating it yields CASSLAADSIDTQYF.

The chain employs TRBV29-1 and TRBJ1-1; the D gene is possibly TRBD1 (6 bases). The CDR3 spans 15 residues. V was clipped by 4 bases and J by 1 base, with 16 bases between them. Germline V gene sequence: CDR1 SQVTM, CDR2 ANQGSEA. The CDR3 is CSVASNQGSNTEAFF. The DNA for the CDR3 is TGCAGCGTTGCGTCCAACCAGGGGTCGAACACTGAAGCTTTCTTT.

V gene TRBV12-3 or TRBV12-4 combines with J gene TRBJ2-5; TRBD2 might be the D (5 bases). Trimming stripped 3 bases from V and 5 bases from J, with 16 bases between. This CDR3 is built from 15 residues. CDR3 DNA: TGTGCCAGCAGTTTCGGCTCTAGCCCCGACGAGACCCAGTACTTC. Translated: CASSFGSSPDETQYF.

The sample holds a few counts of this clonotype. This chain links TRBV18 with TRBJ2-1; 7 bases fit TRBD2. Unmatched junction bases numbered 7, after V lost 7 bases and J lost 4 bases. CDR3 size: 14 residues. Germline loops: CDR1 KGHSH, CDR2 LQKENI. The CDR3 is CASFASGGYNEQFF. Written as DNA, the CDR3 is TGTGCCAGCTTCGCTAGCGGTGGGTACAATGAGCAGTTCTTC.

The J gene is TRBJ2-1, the V gene TRBV10-3; TRBD1 agrees at 7 bases. CDR3 length: 13 amino acids. J lost 6 bases, V lost 5 bases, and 4 bases had no gene match. Germline CDR1 and CDR2: ENHRY and SYGVKD. The CDR3 nucleotides read TGTGCCATCAGTCCCAGGGGGTCCAATGAGCAGTTCTTC. This gives the protein CAISPRGSNEQFF.

The sample holds a few counts of this clonotype. V usage is TRBV11-2 and J usage is TRBJ2-1; D is unclear. The CDR3 sequence is 16 residues long. The ends were cut back, 0 bases at V and 3 bases at J, with 12 bases in the middle. From germline, CDR1 is SGHAT and CDR2 FQNNGV. Here the CDR3 reads CASSLEFWAIYNEQFF. As DNA, the CDR3 is TGTGCCAGCAGCTTAGAATTCTGGGCCATCTACAATGAGCAGTTCTTC.

The chain carries TRBV12-3 or TRBV12-4 and TRBJ1-3; D gene unclear. The CDR3 has 13 amino acids. V was pared by 3 bases and J by 2 bases, with 5 bases between. CDR3 amino acids: CASSLKTGNTIYF. CDR3 in DNA: TGTGCCAGCAGTTTGAAGACTGGAAACACCATATATTTT.